This is a list of T cell receptor beta chains from one sample in a study of glioma-infiltrating T cells after dendritic cell vaccination. Clones were read by immunoSEQ multiplex PCR, and TCRdb kept only the in-frame ones, dropping some. The sample has under 100,000 clones, approximately 81% seen once. This material consisted of blood, taken before dendritic cell vaccination. The receptors here all came from a human donor with glioblastoma. The CDR3 runs from the conserved cysteine through the conserved F or W. Fields, in order: J gene, CDR3 length, V gene, D gene, clone size, CDR3 protein, CDR3 DNA. The D gene is left open where the match is weak. A clone size is listed for some rows: how often the clone was seen (once, few, many), or a class if it is expanded.

j_gene: TRBJ1-3
len: 15
v_gene: TRBV5-1
d_gene: .
abundance: .
CDR3aa: CASSLAFLGENTIYF
CDR3nt: TGCGCCAGCAGCTTGGCCTTTCTTGGAGAAAACACCATATATTTT

j_gene: TRBJ2-2
len: 15
v_gene: TRBV2
d_gene: .
abundance: .
CDR3aa: CASSDKPTNMGELFF
CDR3nt: TGTGCCAGCAGTGATAAGCCAACCAATATGGGGGAGCTGTTTTTT

j_gene: TRBJ2-4
len: 17
v_gene: TRBV28
d_gene: .
abundance: .
CDR3aa: CASSLDLGIGGQDIQYF
CDR3nt: TGTGCCAGCAGTTTAGATTTAGGGATTGGGGGCCAGGACATTCAGTACTTC

j_gene: TRBJ1-2
len: 14
v_gene: TRBV19
d_gene: .
abundance: .
CDR3aa: CASSIQDSNYGYTF
CDR3nt: TGTGCCAGTAGTATACAGGACTCTAACTATGGCTACACCTTC

j_gene: TRBJ2-5
len: 14
v_gene: TRBV18
d_gene: .
abundance: .
CDR3aa: CASSPGQPQETQYF
CDR3nt: TGTGCCAGCTCACCGGGCCAGCCCCAAGAGACCCAGTACTTC

j_gene: TRBJ2-1
len: 16
v_gene: TRBV4-1
d_gene: .
abundance: .
CDR3aa: CASSQHYRSSYNEQFF
CDR3nt: TGCGCCAGCAGCCAACACTACCGGAGCTCCTACAATGAGCAGTTCTTC

j_gene: TRBJ2-5
len: 14
v_gene: TRBV29-1
d_gene: TRBD1
abundance: few
CDR3aa: CSVTRTGEGETQYF
CDR3nt: TGCAGCGTTACCCGGACAGGGGAGGGGGAGACCCAGTACTTC

j_gene: TRBJ2-3
len: 15
v_gene: TRBV10-2
d_gene: .
abundance: .
CDR3aa: CASSDQLQGTDTQYF
CDR3nt: TGCGCCAGCAGTGACCAGCTCCAGGGCACAGATACGCAGTATTTT

j_gene: TRBJ1-1
len: 14
v_gene: TRBV6-1
d_gene: .
abundance: .
CDR3aa: CASSVKYMNTEAFF
CDR3nt: TGTGCCAGCAGTGTAAAGTACATGAACACTGAAGCTTTCTTT

j_gene: TRBJ2-7
len: 15
v_gene: TRBV10-2
d_gene: TRBD2
abundance: .
CDR3aa: CASREVTSGIYEQYF
CDR3nt: TGCGCCAGCAGGGAAGTCACTAGCGGAATTTACGAGCAGTACTTC

j_gene: TRBJ1-2
len: 13
v_gene: TRBV9
d_gene: .
abundance: .
CDR3aa: CASSTLWRDGYTF
CDR3nt: TGTGCCAGCAGCACCCTTTGGAGGGATGGCTACACCTTC

j_gene: TRBJ2-3
len: 15
v_gene: TRBV6-1
d_gene: .
abundance: .
CDR3aa: CASSAEATYRDTQYF
CDR3nt: TGTGCCAGCAGTGCTGAGGCAACCTATCGAGATACGCAGTATTTT

j_gene: TRBJ2-3
len: 14
v_gene: TRBV11-2
d_gene: .
abundance: .
CDR3aa: CASSVSRGGDTQYF
CDR3nt: TGTGCCAGCAGCGTATCCCGCGGAGGAGATACGCAGTATTTT

j_gene: TRBJ2-1
len: 13
v_gene: TRBV15
d_gene: TRBD1
abundance: .
CDR3aa: CATSRDRGNEQFF
CDR3nt: TGTGCCACCAGCCGGGACAGGGGCAATGAGCAGTTCTTC

j_gene: TRBJ2-2
len: 13
v_gene: TRBV11-3
d_gene: .
abundance: .
CDR3aa: CASSLDFTGELFF
CDR3nt: TGTGCCAGCAGCCTCGACTTCACCGGGGAGCTGTTTTTT

j_gene: TRBJ2-7
len: 14
v_gene: TRBV11-2
d_gene: TRBD2
abundance: .
CDR3aa: CASSLTSGIYEQYF
CDR3nt: TGTGCCAGCAGCTTGACTAGCGGGATTTACGAGCAGTACTTC

j_gene: TRBJ2-7
len: 15
v_gene: TRBV6-5
d_gene: TRBD2
abundance: .
CDR3aa: CASSYSGAGGSEQYF
CDR3nt: TGTGCCAGCAGTTACTCAGGGGCGGGAGGATCCGAGCAGTACTTC

j_gene: TRBJ1-2
len: 15
v_gene: TRBV30
d_gene: TRBD1
abundance: .
CDR3aa: CAWRAGGQGRGGYTF
CDR3nt: TGTGCCTGGAGGGCAGGGGGACAGGGACGGGGGGGCTACACCTTC

j_gene: TRBJ2-3
len: 18
v_gene: TRBV27
d_gene: TRBD1
abundance: .
CDR3aa: CASSQRGTGQSSTDTQYF
CDR3nt: TGTGCCAGCAGCCAGCGAGGGACAGGGCAGTCTAGCACAGATACGCAGTATTTT

j_gene: TRBJ1-2
len: 14
v_gene: TRBV6-5
d_gene: TRBD1
abundance: .
CDR3aa: CASSYSTGTYGYTF
CDR3nt: TGTGCCAGCAGTTACTCGACAGGGACCTATGGCTACACCTTC

j_gene: TRBJ1-2
len: 13
v_gene: TRBV11-2
d_gene: .
abundance: .
CDR3aa: CASSPDSKHGYTF
CDR3nt: TGTGCCAGCAGCCCGGACTCAAAACATGGCTACACCTTC

j_gene: TRBJ1-1
len: 15
v_gene: TRBV30
d_gene: TRBD1
abundance: .
CDR3aa: CAWSHKDRGNTEAFF
CDR3nt: TGTGCCTGGAGCCACAAGGACAGGGGGAACACTGAAGCTTTCTTT

j_gene: TRBJ1-2
len: 13
v_gene: TRBV7-2
d_gene: .
abundance: few
CDR3aa: CASSPGGDYGYTF
CDR3nt: TGTGCCAGCAGCCCCGGCGGAGACTATGGCTACACCTTC

j_gene: TRBJ2-1
len: 14
v_gene: TRBV30
d_gene: .
abundance: .
CDR3aa: CAWSVGASYNEQFF
CDR3nt: TGTGCCTGGAGTGTAGGGGCGTCCTACAATGAGCAGTTCTTC

j_gene: TRBJ2-1
len: 12
v_gene: TRBV10-3
d_gene: .
abundance: .
CDR3aa: CAIRGTGNEQFF
CDR3nt: TGTGCCATCAGGGGTACAGGCAATGAGCAGTTCTTC

j_gene: TRBJ1-2
len: 14
v_gene: TRBV6-5
d_gene: .
abundance: .
CDR3aa: CASSQGHQLYGYTF
CDR3nt: TGTGCCAGCAGCCAGGGACATCAACTCTATGGCTACACCTTC

j_gene: TRBJ2-7
len: 13
v_gene: TRBV2
d_gene: .
abundance: .
CDR3aa: CASSGGAGREQYF
CDR3nt: TGTGCCAGCAGCGGCGGGGCGGGAAGGGAGCAGTACTTC

j_gene: TRBJ2-1
len: 17
v_gene: TRBV28
d_gene: TRBD2
abundance: .
CDR3aa: CASSLPTSDPLLGSLFF
CDR3nt: TGTGCCAGCAGTTTACCGACTAGCGACCCGCTACTCGGGAGTCTGTTCTTC

j_gene: TRBJ2-1
len: 15
v_gene: TRBV5-1
d_gene: .
abundance: few
CDR3aa: CASSPTGGPWDEQFF
CDR3nt: TGCGCCAGCAGCCCTACGGGGGGCCCTTGGGATGAGCAGTTCTTC

j_gene: TRBJ1-1
len: 14
v_gene: TRBV5-1
d_gene: .
abundance: .
CDR3aa: CASSLARVYTEAFF
CDR3nt: TGCGCCAGCAGCTTGGCCAGGGTGTACACTGAAGCTTTCTTT

j_gene: TRBJ2-1
len: 14
v_gene: TRBV2
d_gene: .
abundance: .
CDR3aa: CASSGGRTYNEQFF
CDR3nt: TGTGCCAGCAGTGGAGGGAGGACCTACAATGAGCAGTTCTTC

j_gene: TRBJ1-4
len: 17
v_gene: TRBV4-1
d_gene: TRBD1
abundance: .
CDR3aa: CASSQLIRGRIYEKLFF
CDR3nt: TGCGCCAGCAGCCAATTGATCAGGGGGCGAATCTATGAAAAACTGTTTTTT

j_gene: TRBJ1-1
len: 15
v_gene: TRBV9
d_gene: .
abundance: .
CDR3aa: CASSVSEQGFSEAFF
CDR3nt: TGTGCCAGCAGCGTTTCGGAACAGGGATTTTCTGAAGCTTTCTTT

j_gene: TRBJ2-5
len: 16
v_gene: TRBV27
d_gene: TRBD2
abundance: .
CDR3aa: CASSPLGLAEQETQYF
CDR3nt: TGTGCCAGCAGTCCCCTCGGACTAGCGGAACAAGAGACCCAGTACTTC

j_gene: TRBJ2-3
len: 15
v_gene: TRBV27
d_gene: TRBD1
abundance: .
CDR3aa: CASATTRTGGSAQYF
CDR3nt: TGTGCCAGTGCCACAACCCGGACAGGGGGTAGTGCGCAGTATTTT

j_gene: TRBJ1-2
len: 14
v_gene: TRBV11-2
d_gene: .
abundance: .
CDR3aa: CASSLDSGGYGYTF
CDR3nt: TGTGCCAGCAGCTTAGATTCGGGGGGTTATGGCTACACCTTC

j_gene: TRBJ2-5
len: 16
v_gene: TRBV2
d_gene: .
abundance: .
CDR3aa: CASRGDFPMYQETQYF
CDR3nt: TGTGCCAGCAGGGGGGACTTCCCAATGTACCAAGAGACCCAGTACTTC

j_gene: TRBJ2-3
len: 16
v_gene: TRBV5-1
d_gene: TRBD2
abundance: few
CDR3aa: CASTRAGAVDTDTQYF
CDR3nt: TGCGCCAGCACGCGAGCGGGGGCCGTTGACACAGATACGCAGTATTTT

j_gene: TRBJ1-5
len: 14
v_gene: TRBV18
d_gene: TRBD1
abundance: .
CDR3aa: CASSLGQVDQPQHF
CDR3nt: TGTGCCAGCTCGCTTGGACAGGTCGATCAGCCCCAGCATTTT

j_gene: TRBJ2-7
len: 15
v_gene: TRBV27
d_gene: TRBD1
abundance: .
CDR3aa: CASSSRQGIDYEQYF
CDR3nt: TGTGCCAGCAGTTCTCGACAGGGAATAGACTACGAGCAGTACTTC

j_gene: TRBJ2-5
len: 17
v_gene: TRBV9
d_gene: TRBD2
abundance: .
CDR3aa: CASSVGLAGGVAETQYF
CDR3nt: TGTGCCAGCAGCGTGGGACTAGCGGGAGGAGTGGCAGAGACCCAGTACTTC

j_gene: TRBJ2-1
len: 15
v_gene: TRBV7-9
d_gene: .
abundance: .
CDR3aa: CASSRIADYYNEQFF
CDR3nt: TGTGCCAGCAGCCGCATAGCGGACTACTACAATGAGCAGTTCTTC

j_gene: TRBJ1-2
len: 16
v_gene: TRBV4-2
d_gene: .
abundance: .
CDR3aa: CASSQDEVGAAYGYTF
CDR3nt: TGTGCCAGCAGCCAAGATGAGGTAGGGGCTGCCTATGGCTACACCTTC

j_gene: TRBJ2-7
len: 13
v_gene: TRBV6-5
d_gene: TRBD2
abundance: many
CDR3aa: CASRLGLVYEQYF
CDR3nt: TGTGCCAGCAGGTTGGGACTAGTGTACGAGCAGTACTTC

j_gene: TRBJ2-2
len: 16
v_gene: TRBV11-2
d_gene: TRBD2
abundance: many
CDR3aa: CASSPVTSGFTGELFF
CDR3nt: TGTGCCAGCAGCCCCGTGACTAGCGGCTTCACCGGGGAGCTGTTTTTT

j_gene: TRBJ1-1
len: 13
v_gene: TRBV18
d_gene: .
abundance: .
CDR3aa: CASSPRMNTEAFF
CDR3nt: TGTGCCAGCTCACCGCGCATGAACACTGAAGCTTTCTTT

j_gene: TRBJ1-1
len: 15
v_gene: TRBV18
d_gene: TRBD1
abundance: .
CDR3aa: CASSPQGAGGTEAFF
CDR3nt: TGTGCCAGCTCACCACAGGGGGCAGGTGGCACTGAAGCTTTCTTT

j_gene: TRBJ1-5
len: 14
v_gene: TRBV28
d_gene: TRBD1
abundance: .
CDR3aa: CASRPPGGIQPQHF
CDR3nt: TGTGCCAGCAGGCCCCCAGGGGGCATACAGCCCCAGCATTTT

j_gene: TRBJ1-1
len: 12
v_gene: TRBV29-1
d_gene: .
abundance: .
CDR3aa: CSVARGGTEAFF
CDR3nt: TGCAGCGTTGCCAGGGGAGGGACTGAAGCTTTCTTT

j_gene: TRBJ2-7
len: 19
v_gene: TRBV19
d_gene: TRBD2
abundance: .
CDR3aa: CASSKGHSRLAGLSYEQYF
CDR3nt: TGTGCCAGTAGTAAGGGACATAGCAGACTAGCGGGGCTCTCCTACGAGCAGTACTTC

j_gene: TRBJ1-5
len: 16
v_gene: TRBV28
d_gene: TRBD1
abundance: .
CDR3aa: CASSLGDRAGFQPQHF
CDR3nt: TGTGCCAGCAGTTTGGGGGACAGAGCAGGTTTTCAGCCCCAGCATTTT